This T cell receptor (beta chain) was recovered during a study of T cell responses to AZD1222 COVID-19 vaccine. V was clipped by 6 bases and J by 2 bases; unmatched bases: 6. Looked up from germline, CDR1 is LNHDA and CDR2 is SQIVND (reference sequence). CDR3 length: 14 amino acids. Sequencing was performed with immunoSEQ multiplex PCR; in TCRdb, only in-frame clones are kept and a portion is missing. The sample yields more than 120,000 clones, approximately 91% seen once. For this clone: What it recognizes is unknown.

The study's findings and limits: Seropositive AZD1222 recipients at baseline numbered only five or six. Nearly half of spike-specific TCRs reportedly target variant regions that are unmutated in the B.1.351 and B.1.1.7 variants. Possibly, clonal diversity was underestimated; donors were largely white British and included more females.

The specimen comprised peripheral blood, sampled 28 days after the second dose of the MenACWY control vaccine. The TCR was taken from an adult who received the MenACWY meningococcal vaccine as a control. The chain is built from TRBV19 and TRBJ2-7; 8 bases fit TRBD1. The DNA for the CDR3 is TGTGCCAGTAGCCATGGACAGGGAGCCTACGAGCAGTACTTC. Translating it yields CASSHGQGAYEQYF.